Included here is one T cell receptor (beta chain) sequence, with context. Its antigen is as yet unknown. The data are from a study of T cell responses to AZD1222 COVID-19 vaccine. The study, taken as a whole, reports: White British donors predominated, females outnumbered males, and clonal diversity was possibly underestimated.

The repertoire was sequenced with immunoSEQ multiplex PCR; TCRdb's copy has only in-frame clones and lacks some. The top ten clones hold 6.1% of a sample with 50,000 to 75,000 clones, 80% to 90% of them seen once. Second-dose schedules of about 4 or about 12 weeks were combined. Looked up from germline, CDR1 is MNHEY and CDR2 is SVGAGI. The CDR3 spans 14 residues. V lost 4 bases and J 0 bases, leaving 9 bases between the germline ends. This chain uses TRBV6-5 with TRBJ1-1; D is undetermined. The receptor comes from an adult who received the AZD1222 COVID-19 vaccine. The sample here was peripheral blood, taken 28 days after the second AZD1222 dose. Here the CDR3 reads CASSSGEMNTEAFF. As DNA, the CDR3 is TGTGCCAGCAGTTCCGGCGAAATGAACACTGAAGCTTTCTTT.